This T cell receptor beta chain comes out of a study of regulatory dendritic cells for organ transplantation. The CDR3 length is 15 residues. V shed 7 bases and J 3 bases; nucleotides not matched to a gene: 12. Germline-derived CDR1 and CDR2 are SGHRS and YFSETQ. Sequenced by immunoSEQ multiplex PCR; TCRdb stores in-frame clones only, minus some. The sample has under 35,000 clones, approximately 88% seen once. The receptor was derived from a human donor in good health. The rearrangement uses TRBV5-1 and TRBJ1-2; TRBD1 agrees at 7 bases. Input material: naive CD4+ T cells from blood. Documented subset: CD45RA+ naive T cells. The CDR3 coding sequence is TGCGCCAGCTCGTACCAGGGGGGATCGGACTATGGCTACACCTTC. As protein: CASSYQGGSDYGYTF.